Listed here are 3 T cell receptor beta chains from one sample, sequenced in a study of blood T cell repertoires in COVID-19. The assay was immunoSEQ multiplex PCR, and TCRdb's table has in-frame clones only and misses some. Of about 98,000 clones listed, about 84% are singletons. The source material was peripheral blood. These receptors were obtained from an elderly woman with acute or convalescent COVID-19.

DNA for the CDR3: TGTGCCACCAGTGATTCAGGGTTGGGGAACACTGAAGCTTTCTTT. It codes for CATSDSGLGNTEAFF. The rearrangement links TRBV24-1 to TRBJ1-1; D perhaps matches TRBD1 (5 bases). Between the trimmed V and J ends, which lost 2 bases and 1 base, there was a span of 10 bases. Germline assignment: CDR1 KGHDR and CDR2 SFDVKD. This CDR3 has 15 amino acids.

The chain couples TRBV7-2 to TRBJ2-7; no definite D call. The V and J ends lost 4 bases and 0 bases respectively, with 13 bases between them. The CDR3 is 15 amino acids. The germline CDR1 and CDR2 sequences are SGHTA and FQGNSA. CDR3 region: CASSYSYSSSYEQYF. CDR3 coding DNA: TGTGCCAGCAGCTATTCGTACAGTAGCTCCTACGAGCAGTACTTC.

The CDR3 DNA is TGTGCCAGCAGGGGACAGGGCGAACTCTATGGCTACACCTTC. Translated, it gives CASRGQGELYGYTF. The chain combines TRBV2 with TRBJ1-2, with 9 bases aligning to TRBD1. The CDR3 sequence is 14 residues long. Germline V CDR1 and CDR2: SNHLY, FYNNEI. The V segment lost 6 bases and the J segment 4 bases; nucleotides outside the gene matches: 6.